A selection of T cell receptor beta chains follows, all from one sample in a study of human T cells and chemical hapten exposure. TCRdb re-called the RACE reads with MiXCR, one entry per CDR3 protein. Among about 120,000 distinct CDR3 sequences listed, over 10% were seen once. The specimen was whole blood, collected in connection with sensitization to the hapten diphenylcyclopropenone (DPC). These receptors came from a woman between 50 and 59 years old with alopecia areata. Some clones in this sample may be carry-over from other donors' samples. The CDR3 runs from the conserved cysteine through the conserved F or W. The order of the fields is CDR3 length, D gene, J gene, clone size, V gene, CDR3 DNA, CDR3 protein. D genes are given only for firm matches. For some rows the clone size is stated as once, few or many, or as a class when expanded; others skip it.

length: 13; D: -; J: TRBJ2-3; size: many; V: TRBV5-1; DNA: TGCGCCAGCAGCTTGTGGTCGGGTGATACGCAGTATTTT; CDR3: CASSLWSGDTQYF
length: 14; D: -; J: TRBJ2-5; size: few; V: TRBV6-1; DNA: TGTGCCAGCAGTGTTAGCGGGACAGGAGAGACCCAGTACTTC; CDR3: CASSVSGTGETQYF
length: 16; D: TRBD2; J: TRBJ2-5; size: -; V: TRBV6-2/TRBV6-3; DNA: TGTGCCAGCAGACTCGGGACTAGCGGATTCCAAGAGACCCAGTACTTC; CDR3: CASRLGTSGFQETQYF
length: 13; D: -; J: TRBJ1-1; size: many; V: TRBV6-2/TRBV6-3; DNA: TGTGCCAGCAGTTCGTTAGCAGGGACTGAAGCTTTCTTT; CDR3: CASSSLAGTEAFF
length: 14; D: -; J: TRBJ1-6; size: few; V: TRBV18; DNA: TGTGCCAGCTCATCGGACAGTACTAATTCACCCCTCCACTTT; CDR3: CASSSDSTNSPLHF
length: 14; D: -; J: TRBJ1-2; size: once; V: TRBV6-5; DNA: TGTGCCAGCAGTTACTCGGGACATGGGGATGGCTACACCTTC; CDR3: CASSYSGHGDGYTF
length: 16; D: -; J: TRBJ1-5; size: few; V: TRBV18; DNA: TGTGCCAGCTCCCTCTGGGCGGCTAATAGCAATCAGCCCCAGCATTTT; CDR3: CASSLWAANSNQPQHF
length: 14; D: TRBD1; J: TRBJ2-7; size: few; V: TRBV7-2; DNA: TGTGCCAGCAGCGTCCGGGACAGACCCTACGAGCAGTACTTC; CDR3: CASSVRDRPYEQYF
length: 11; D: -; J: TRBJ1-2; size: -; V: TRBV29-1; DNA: TGCAGCGTCCCGGGCCCAGGTGGCTACACCTTC; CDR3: CSVPGPGGYTF
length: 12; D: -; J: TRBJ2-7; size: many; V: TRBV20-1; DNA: TGCAGTGCTAGAGCTTCCCAGTACGAGCAGTACTTC; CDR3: CSARASQYEQYF